One T cell receptor beta chain is described in this entry. The antigen remains unidentified. The record originates from a study of beta chain features in type 1 diabetes. Study conclusions and caveats: TCRB CDR3 length was moderately but significantly reduced in all four CD4+ subsets of Type 1 diabetes patients. Sampled from patients, naive, central memory and Treg TCRB repertoires appeared more similar than those sampled from healthy donors.

Every isolated RNA sample was fully reverse transcribed, so sequencing captured expressed TCRB transcripts. Assay used: immunoSEQ multiplex PCR; TCRdb lists only in-frame clones, some missing. The sample comprises 500,000 to 800,000 clones, around 12% of which are singletons, and more than 0.1% rests with the top ten. Blood was collected once per donor into heparin, averaging roughly 110 mL. Cell sorting via CD45RO/CCR7/CD25/CD127/CD95/CD27 was performed to obtain CD4+ naive, central memory, regulatory and stem cell-like memory cells. V shed 3 bases and J 2 bases; nucleotides not matched to a gene: 6. The CDR3 is 17 amino acids. CDR1 and CDR2 from the germline V gene are SGHRS and YFSETQ.

The chain couples TRBV5-1 to TRBJ2-5; 14 bases are a match to TRBD2. The material sequenced was naive CD4+ T cells from blood. The TCR sequence derives from a man aged 30 to 45 with type 1 diabetes. CDR3: CASSSGTSGGVQETQYF. Here the CDR3 DNA reads TGCGCCAGCAGCTCAGGGACTAGCGGGGGAGTTCAAGAGACCCAGTACTTC.